This T cell receptor (beta chain) was recorded in a study of human T cells and chemical hapten exposure. Broader study findings: DPC sensitization did not alter TCRs above 1 in 1000 frequency.

Individual cDNA molecules in this library carried unique molecular identifiers. As handled by the study authors: The median was about 100,000 TCRs per sample, ranging about 20,000 to 700,000. Each CDR3 protein is one row after TCRdb ran MiXCR on the 5' RACE reads. What appears here as the V and J calls and clone size reflects TCRdb's work, not the paper's. The top ten clones hold 2% to 2.5% of a sample with roughly 81,000 distinct CDR3 sequences, approximately 8% of them seen once. Unfractionated whole blood yielded total RNA. This clonotype was detected many times. Its antigen is not known. V lost 2 bases to trimming and J lost 3 bases, with 29 bases between them. This CDR3 is 21 amino acids long.

This chain links TRBV12-3 or TRBV12-4 with TRBJ1-5; D might be TRBD1 (6 bases). This clonotype was obtained from a male donor in good health. CDR3 residues: CASSLRGLGLRGYENNQPQHF. Written as DNA, the CDR3 is TGTGCCAGCAGTTTAAGGGGGTTGGGTTTGCGAGGCTACGAAAACAATCAGCCCCAGCATTTT.